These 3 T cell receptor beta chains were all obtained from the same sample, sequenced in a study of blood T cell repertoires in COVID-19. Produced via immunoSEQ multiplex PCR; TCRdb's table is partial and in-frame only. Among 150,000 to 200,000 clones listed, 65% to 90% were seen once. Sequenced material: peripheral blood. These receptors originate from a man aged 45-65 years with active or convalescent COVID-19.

CDR3 residues: CASSSGTGVEKLFF. CDR3 DNA: TGCGCCAGCAGCTCGGGGACAGGGGTTGAAAAACTGTTTTTT. J is TRBJ1-4 and V is TRBV4-1, with 10 bases that match TRBD1. This CDR3 is built from 14 residues. Trimming at V came to 5 bases and at J to 7 bases, leaving 4 bases not matched to a gene. Looked up from germline, CDR1 is MGHRA and CDR2 is YSYEKL.

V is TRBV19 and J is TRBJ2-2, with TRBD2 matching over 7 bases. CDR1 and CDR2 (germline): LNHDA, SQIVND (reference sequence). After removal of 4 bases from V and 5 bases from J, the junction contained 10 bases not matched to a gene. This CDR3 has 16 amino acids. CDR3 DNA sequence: TGTGCCAGTAGTAAGGAGGGCGGGAGTTGGACCGGGGAGCTGTTTTTT. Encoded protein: CASSKEGGSWTGELFF.

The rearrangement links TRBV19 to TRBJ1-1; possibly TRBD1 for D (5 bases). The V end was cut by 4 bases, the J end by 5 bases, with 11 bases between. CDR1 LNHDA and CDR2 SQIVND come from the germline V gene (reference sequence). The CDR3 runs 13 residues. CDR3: CASSNVEGTEAFF. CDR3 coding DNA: TGTGCCAGTAGTAATGTGGAGGGGACTGAAGCTTTCTTT.